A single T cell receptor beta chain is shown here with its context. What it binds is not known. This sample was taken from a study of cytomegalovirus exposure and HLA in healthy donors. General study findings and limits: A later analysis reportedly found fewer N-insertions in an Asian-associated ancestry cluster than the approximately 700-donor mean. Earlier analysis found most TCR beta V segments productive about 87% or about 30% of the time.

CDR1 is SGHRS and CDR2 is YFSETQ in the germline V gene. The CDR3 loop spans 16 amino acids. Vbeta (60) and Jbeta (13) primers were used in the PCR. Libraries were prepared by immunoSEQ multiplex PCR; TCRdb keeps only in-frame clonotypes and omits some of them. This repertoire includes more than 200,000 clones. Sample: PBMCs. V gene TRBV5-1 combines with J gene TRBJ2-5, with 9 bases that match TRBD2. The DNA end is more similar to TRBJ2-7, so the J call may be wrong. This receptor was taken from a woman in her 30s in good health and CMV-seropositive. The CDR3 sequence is CASSPSLAGSSYEQYF. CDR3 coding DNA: TGCGCCAGCAGCCCTTCTCTAGCGGGGAGCTCCTACGAGCAGTACTTC.